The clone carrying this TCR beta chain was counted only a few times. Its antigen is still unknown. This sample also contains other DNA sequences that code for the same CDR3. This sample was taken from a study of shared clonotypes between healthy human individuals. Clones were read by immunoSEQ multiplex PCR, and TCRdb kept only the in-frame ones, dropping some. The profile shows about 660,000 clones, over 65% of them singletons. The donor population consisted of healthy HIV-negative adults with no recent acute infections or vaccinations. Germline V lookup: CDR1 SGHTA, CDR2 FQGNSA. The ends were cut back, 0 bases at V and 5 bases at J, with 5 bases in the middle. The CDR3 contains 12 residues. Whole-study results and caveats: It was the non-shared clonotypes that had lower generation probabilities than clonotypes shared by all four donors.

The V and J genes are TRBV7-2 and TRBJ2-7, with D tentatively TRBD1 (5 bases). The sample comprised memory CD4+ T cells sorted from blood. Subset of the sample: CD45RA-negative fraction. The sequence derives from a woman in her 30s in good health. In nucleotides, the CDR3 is TGTGCCAGCAGCTTAGCGGGGCACGAGCAGTACTTC. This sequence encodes CASSLAGHEQYF.